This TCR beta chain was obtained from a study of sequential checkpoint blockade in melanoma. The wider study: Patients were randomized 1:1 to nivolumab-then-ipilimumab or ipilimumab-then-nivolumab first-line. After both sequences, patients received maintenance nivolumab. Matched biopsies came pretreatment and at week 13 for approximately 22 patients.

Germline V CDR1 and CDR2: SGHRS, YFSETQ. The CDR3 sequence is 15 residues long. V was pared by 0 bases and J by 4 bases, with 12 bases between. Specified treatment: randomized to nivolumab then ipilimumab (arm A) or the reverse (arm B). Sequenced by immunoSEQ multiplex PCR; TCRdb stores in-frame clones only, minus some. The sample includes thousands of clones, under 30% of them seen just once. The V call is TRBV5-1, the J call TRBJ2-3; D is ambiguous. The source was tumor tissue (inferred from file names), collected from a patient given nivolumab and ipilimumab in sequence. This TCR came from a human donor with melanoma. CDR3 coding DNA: TGCGCCAGCAGCTTGGATCAGATCCTCGCAGATACGCAGTATTTT. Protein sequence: CASSLDQILADTQYF. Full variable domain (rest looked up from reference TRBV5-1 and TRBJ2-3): KAGVTQTPRYLIKTRGQQVTLSCSPISGHRSVSWYQQTPGQGLQFLFEYFSETQRNKGNFPGRFSGRQFSNSRSEMNVSTLELGDSALYLCASSLDQILADTQYFGPGTRLTVL.